The 27 T cell receptor beta chains given below trace back to one sample, sequenced in a study of Ad26.COV2.S vaccination and SARS-CoV-2 variants (dated by TCRdb to about 2021). This specimen's treatment or condition label, interpreted: 19 received Ad26.COV2.S at low or high dose, single or two shots; roughly 5 received placebo; per-sample allocation not given. For vaccine and placebo recipients, the sequenced repertoires came from samples collected on day 63 after the first injection. Libraries came from the immunoSEQ multiplex PCR assay. The immuneACCESS repertoire file appears here via TCRdb, limited to in-frame rearrangements. These files lack a portion of the clones; in checked studies, under half of the deficit traces to unresolved V genes, and the cause of the others is not known. Counted in this sample were about 280,000 clones; 70% to 90% of them appeared once. About 3.5% of the sample lies in the top ten.

The starting material was peripheral blood, obtained in a trial of Ad26.COV2.S vaccine versus placebo. Source of these receptors: a person between 18 and 65 years old who received the Ad26.COV2.S COVID-19 vaccine or a placebo.

The chain combines TRBV29-1 with TRBJ2-3, with 7 bases fitting TRBD2. V shed 7 bases, J shed 2 bases, and the junction held 6 bases outside the gene matches. Germline V gene lookup returns CDR1 SQVTM and CDR2 ANQGSEA. CDR3 size: 13 residues. CDR3 sequence: CSALAGVTDTQYF. The CDR3, as DNA: TGCAGCGCCCTCGCGGGAGTCACAGATACGCAGTATTTT.

J is TRBJ2-3 and V is TRBV9; 10 nucleotides match TRBD2. V dropped 0 bases and J dropped 4; count of bases not matched to a gene: 8. The CDR3 runs to 17 residues. CDR1 is SGDLS and CDR2 is YYNGEE in the germline V gene. The CDR3 reads CASSVAYSGGQSDTQYF. The CDR3 nucleotides are TGTGCCAGCAGCGTAGCCTATAGCGGGGGGCAATCAGATACGCAGTATTTT. Combining the CDR3 with reference TRBV9 and TRBJ2-3 gives the whole variable domain DSGVTQTPKHLITATGQRVTLRCSPRSGDLSVYWYQQSLDQGLQFLIQYYNGEERAKGNILERFSAQQFPDLHSELNLSSLELGDSALYFCASSVAYSGGQSDTQYFGPGTRLTVL.

The genes are TRBV6-5 and TRBJ1-3; D may be TRBD1 (6 bases). The CDR3 extends over 14 amino acids. Trimming left V 8 bases short and J 1 base short, with 12 bases between. Per the germline V gene, CDR1 is MNHEY and CDR2 is SVGAGI. The CDR3: CASFEGGSGNTIYF. The CDR3 region has the DNA TGTGCCAGCTTCGAGGGGGGTTCTGGAAACACCATATATTTT.

The chain links TRBV27 to TRBJ2-5; 8 bases map to TRBD2. CDR1 is MNHEY, CDR2 SMNVEV, per germline (reference sequence). The CDR3 has 14 amino acids. Trimming at V came to 5 bases and at J to 7 bases, leaving 9 bases not matched to a gene. This CDR3 is CASSPSDGRGTQYF. CDR3 nucleotide sequence: TGTGCCAGCAGTCCATCGGACGGGAGGGGGACCCAGTACTTC.

The CDR3 region has the DNA TGCGCCAGCAGCCAGCAGTCAACCTACACCTTC. Translated: CASSQQSTYTF. V is TRBV4-1 and J is TRBJ1-2; no reliable D call. This CDR3 has 11 amino acids. V lost 3 bases, J lost 10 bases, and 9 bases lay in between. Germline assignment: CDR1 MGHRA and CDR2 YSYEKL.

This sequence joins TRBV2 and TRBJ2-5; no definite D call. The CDR3 sequence is 12 residues long. With 7 bases removed from V and 5 bases from J, the gap between germline ends came to 11 bases. Per the germline V gene, CDR1 is SNHLY and CDR2 is FYNNEI. CDR3 bases: TGTGCCAGCACAGAGCTCCGGGAGACCCAGTACTTC. Residues: CASTELRETQYF.

The rearrangement links TRBV5-1 to TRBJ2-3, with unresolved D. Per germline, CDR1 SGHRS and CDR2 YFSETQ. CDR3 length: 15 residues. With 1 base removed from V and 0 bases from J, the gap between germline ends came to 9 bases. The CDR3 bases are TGCGCCAGCAGCTTGACGGCTTCTAGCACAGATACGCAGTATTTT. Amino acids: CASSLTASSTDTQYF.

This clone was counted between two and nine times. The chain combines TRBV6-6 with TRBJ2-2; the D is unclear. V lost 5 bases and J lost 0, with 1 base in between. This CDR3 has 12 residues. Germline V gene lookup returns CDR1 MNHNY and CDR2 SVGAGI (reference sequence). CDR3 sequence: CASSPNTGELFF. CDR3 in DNA: TGTGCCAGCAGTCCGAACACCGGGGAGCTGTTTTTT.

This chain uses TRBV7-9 with TRBJ2-5; 9 bases are a match to TRBD1. In germline, CDR1 is SEHNR, CDR2 FQNEAQ (reference sequence). Trimming removed 7 bases from V and 4 bases from J; junction bases left unmatched: 7. There are 14 residues in the CDR3. The CDR3 DNA reads TGTGCCAGCATCCCACAGGGGGCTAGAGAGACCCAGTACTTC. Translated, it gives CASIPQGARETQYF.

V gene TRBV4-1 combines with J gene TRBJ2-1; D possibly matches TRBD1 or TRBD2 (5 bases each). Trimming took 8 bases from V and 10 from J, leaving 15 bases between them. Germline V CDR1 and CDR2: MGHRA, YSYEKL. CDR3 length: 12 amino acids. The chain's CDR3 is CASEGSVGEQFF. CDR3 in DNA: TGCGCCAGCGAGGGGTCCGTTGGGGAGCAGTTCTTC.

This chain links TRBV5-5 with TRBJ2-7, with D perhaps TRBD1 (6 bases). The CDR3 totals 12 residues. V dropped 3 bases and J dropped 4 bases, with 8 bases sitting between them. Germline assignment: CDR1 SGHKS and CDR2 YYEKEE (reference sequence). CDR3: CASSSQGYEQYF. The DNA of the CDR3 is TGTGCCAGCAGCTCACAGGGTTACGAGCAGTACTTC.

The genes are TRBV5-4 and TRBJ1-2, with 8 bases that match TRBD1. Germline V lookup: CDR1 SGHNT, CDR2 YYREEE (reference sequence). V was clipped by 0 bases and J by 5 bases; unmatched bases: 6. CDR3 length: 15 amino acids. CDR3 nucleotides: TGTGCCAGCAGCTTGGACGGACAGGGCGGGTATGGCTACACCTTC. This encodes CASSLDGQGGYGYTF. Filled out from reference TRBV5-4 and TRBJ1-2, the complete variable domain reads ETGVTQSPTHLIKTRGQQVTLRCSSQSGHNTVSWYQQALGQGPQFIFQYYREEENGRGNFPPRFSGLQFPNYSSELNVNALELDDSALYLCASSLDGQGGYGYTFGSGTRLTVV.

As to this clone: This specimen includes other DNA sequences encoding the same CDR3. The V and J genes are TRBV10-2 and TRBJ2-1; 12 bases match TRBD2. In germline, CDR1 is WSHSY, CDR2 SAAADI. V lost 6 bases to trimming and J lost 8 bases; unmatched junction nucleotides: 5. The CDR3 runs 14 residues. The CDR3 bases are TGCGCCAGCAGACTAGCGGGGGGCGGAGATGAGCAGTTCTTC. Protein: CASRLAGGGDEQFF.

This chain uses TRBV5-6 with TRBJ1-2, with unresolved D. CDR3 length equals 17 residues. From germline, CDR1 is SGHDT and CDR2 YYEEEE. The V gene lost 0 bases and the J gene lost 0 bases, with 15 bases spanning the gap. CDR3 nucleotides: TGTGCCAGCAGCTTGGCTGGTGGCCCTCCGACTAACTATGGCTACACCTTC. Residues: CASSLAGGPPTNYGYTF.

The genes are TRBV30 and TRBJ1-1; D possibly corresponds to TRBD1 (5 bases). The CDR3 extends over 13 amino acids. Germline-derived CDR1 and CDR2 are GTSNPN and SVGIG (reference sequence). V dropped 0 bases and J dropped 5 bases, with 10 bases sitting between them. CDR3 bases: TGTGCCTGGAGTGTAAGGGGATGGACTGAAGCTTTCTTT. Its protein product is CAWSVRGWTEAFF.

This chain links TRBV6-1 with TRBJ2-1, with TRBD1 matching 9 bases. This CDR3 comprises 16 residues. The germline V gene has CDR1 MNHNS and CDR2 SASEGT. V shed 3 bases, J shed 15 bases, and the junction held 18 bases outside the gene matches. The CDR3 DNA reads as TGTGCCAGCAGTGATCCGGGGACAGGGTCCTACCGCAGTCTGTTCTTC. As protein: CASSDPGTGSYRSLFF.

The rearrangement joins TRBV18 to TRBJ2-1, with 9 bases matching TRBD1. The CDR3 is 17 residues long. Germline V lookup: CDR1 KGHSH, CDR2 LQKENI. The trim removed 6 bases at V and 6 bases at J, leaving 15 bases unmatched. The DNA for the CDR3 is TGTGCCAGCTCCTCGGGGTCAACAGGGGGCATCAGCAATGAGCAGTTCTTC. Its translation is CASSSGSTGGISNEQFF.

CDR3 residues: CASPRSQGAHEQYF. In DNA form, the CDR3 reads TGTGCCTCCCCGCGGAGCCAGGGGGCCCACGAGCAGTACTTC. The chain links TRBV30 to TRBJ2-7; TRBD1 matches at 8 bases. The CDR3 has 14 residues. From germline, CDR1 is GTSNPN and CDR2 SVGIG (reference sequence). Trimming cost V 7 bases and J 5 bases; bases outside gene matches: 13.

This clone came up once. J is TRBJ2-7 and V is TRBV10-3; the match to TRBD2 covers 13 bases. CDR1 is ENHRY and CDR2 is SYGVKD in the germline V gene. V was pared by 7 bases and J by 7 bases, with 7 bases of the junction left unmatched. The CDR3 spans 14 residues. The DNA for the CDR3 is TGTGCCATCACTGGACTAGCGGGAGTGGGGGAGCAGTACTTC. Its translation is CAITGLAGVGEQYF.

CDR3 amino acids: CASSIDFPRTGVRNTIYF. The DNA of the CDR3 is TGTGCCAGTAGTATAGATTTCCCCCGGACAGGGGTACGGAACACCATATATTTT. V is TRBV19 and J is TRBJ1-3; 9 nucleotides match TRBD1. The CDR3 is made up of 18 amino acids. Germline V gene lookup returns CDR1 LNHDA and CDR2 SQIVND (reference sequence). Trimming took 0 bases from V and 7 from J; bases not matched to a gene: 13.

Details on this clone: At the DNA level, this CDR3 is encoded by other sequences in the same sample as well. The chain links TRBV2 to TRBJ2-7; D unclear. V was clipped by 1 base and J by 0 bases, with 7 bases between them. The CDR3 covers 14 residues. Per the germline V gene, CDR1 is SNHLY and CDR2 is FYNNEI. The CDR3 here is CASSEGVSSYEQYF. The CDR3 coding sequence is TGTGCCAGCAGTGAAGGGGTAAGCTCCTACGAGCAGTACTTC.

This chain links TRBV5-4 with TRBJ1-6, with TRBD1 identical over 9 bases. Germline loops: CDR1 SGHNT, CDR2 YYREEE (reference sequence). The J segment lost 8 bases and the V segment lost 3 bases, leaving 3 bases of the junction unmatched. The CDR3 sequence is 14 residues long. CDR3 DNA sequence: TGTGCCAGCAGCTCGGACAGGGGAGATTCACCCCTCCACTTT. This codes for CASSSDRGDSPLHF.

The genes are TRBV5-1 and TRBJ1-5; D is uncertain. The CDR3 contains 14 residues. V was shortened by 0 bases and J by 0 bases, with 4 bases between the two germline ends. From germline, CDR1 is SGHRS and CDR2 YFSETQ. The CDR3 loop is CASSLGYSNQPQHF. For the CDR3, the DNA is TGCGCCAGCAGCTTGGGATATAGCAATCAGCCCCAGCATTTT.

The CDR3 nucleotides read TGCAGCACCCACCAAGGAGGGGGCGAGCAGTACTTC. This translates into CSTHQGGGEQYF. The chain joins TRBV29-1 to TRBJ2-7; the D gene could be TRBD1 or TRBD2 (6 bases each). Germline loops: CDR1 SQVTM, CDR2 ANQGSEA. The V gene lost 8 bases and the J gene lost 6 bases, with 17 bases spanning the gap. The CDR3 is made up of 12 amino acids.

V is TRBV6-5 and J is TRBJ1-1; D call uncertain. The germline V and J ends were trimmed by 8 bases and 3 bases, with 7 bases remaining between them. In germline, CDR1 is MNHEY, CDR2 SVGAGI. CDR3 length: 11 amino acids. CDR3 amino acids: CASRGYTEAFF. CDR3 DNA sequence: TGTGCCAGCCGGGGTTACACTGAAGCTTTCTTT.

This clone was counted only a few times. The V and J genes are TRBV5-1 and TRBJ1-2; D is ambiguous. Germline V lookup: CDR1 SGHRS, CDR2 YFSETQ. This CDR3 is 13 amino acids long. The V and J ends lost 5 bases and 8 bases respectively, with 16 bases between them. The CDR3 nucleotides read TGCGCCAGCAGGGAGGACCTCAACGACGGCTACACCTTC. Protein: CASREDLNDGYTF. The entire variable domain, with the rest obtained from reference TRBV5-1 and TRBJ1-2, is as follows: KAGVTQTPRYLIKTRGQQVTLSCSPISGHRSVSWYQQTPGQGLQFLFEYFSETQRNKGNFPGRFSGRQFSNSRSEMNVSTLELGDSALYLCASREDLNDGYTFGSGTRLTVV.

This chain uses TRBV7-2 with TRBJ1-2, with no clear D. The V gene's germline CDR1 is SGHTA and CDR2 FQGNSA. Between the trimmed V and J ends, which lost 5 bases and 2 bases, there was a span of 12 bases. The CDR3 extends over 14 amino acids. The CDR3 DNA sequence: TGTGCCAGCAGCGCCCAAGCGGGGAACTATGGCTACACCTTC. Translated, it gives CASSAQAGNYGYTF.